What follows is one TCR beta chain and its context. The antigen remains unidentified. Other DNA sequences within the sample encode an identical CDR3. This entry belongs to a study of T cell responses to AZD1222 COVID-19 vaccine. Whole-study findings and limits: Most donors were white British, females outnumbered males, and clonal diversity was possibly underestimated.

The assay was immunoSEQ multiplex PCR, and TCRdb's table has in-frame clones only and misses some. The sample lists some 150,000 clones, 93% occurring once. V lost 4 bases to trimming and J lost 1 base; unmatched junction nucleotides: 4. Germline V gene lookup returns CDR1 SQVTM and CDR2 ANQGSEA. The CDR3 loop spans 14 amino acids. The chain employs TRBV29-1 and TRBJ1-3; 7 nucleotides line up with TRBD1. The receptor's source is an adult in good health. The input for sequencing was peripheral blood, taken on day 0 of AZD1222 vaccination. As DNA, the CDR3 is TGCAGCGTTGGGGACAGAGGATCTGGAAACACCATATATTTT. It translates to CSVGDRGSGNTIYF.